This is a list of T cell receptor beta chains from one sample in a study of cytomegalovirus exposure and HLA in healthy donors. Clones were sequenced by immunoSEQ multiplex PCR, and TCRdb holds only the in-frame ones, with some missing. Of 100,000 or so clones in the sample, approximately 63% were seen once. Sequencing was performed on PBMCs. The receptors come from a woman aged 25 to 39 in good health and CMV-seronegative. The CDR3 runs from the conserved cysteine through the conserved F or W. The D gene is left open where the match is weak. The size field is filled for only some rows; it gives once, few, many or a size class.

TRBJ2-7 . TRBV6-6 once CASSYLQGYEQYF TGTGCCAGCAGTTACTTACAGGGATACGAGCAGTACTTC
TRBJ2-7 TRBD2 TRBV7-9 . CASSFGAGGLNEQYF TGTGCCAGCAGCTTTGGAGCGGGAGGTCTAAACGAGCAGTACTTC
TRBJ1-2 . TRBV2 . CASSVEGVEGYTF TGTGCCAGCAGTGTCGAGGGCGTGGAGGGCTACACCTTC
TRBJ1-2 . TRBV15 . CATSRVAANYGYTF TGTGCCACCAGCAGAGTGGCGGCTAACTATGGCTACACCTTC
TRBJ1-4 . TRBV7-8 . CASSLDGRGAPNEKLFF TGTGCCAGCAGCTTAGATGGCAGGGGTGCACCTAATGAAAAACTGTTTTTT
TRBJ1-5 . TRBV4-1 once CASSFSMGGAYSNQPQHF TGCGCCAGCAGCTTCAGCATGGGGGGGGCCTATAGCAATCAGCCCCAGCATTTT
TRBJ2-5 TRBD1 TRBV5-1 few CASTTDRVGETQYF TGCGCCAGCACCACTGACAGGGTAGGGGAGACCCAGTACTTC
TRBJ1-4 . TRBV6-6 few CASSYPTAYNEKLFF TGTGCCAGCAGTTACCCGACAGCTTATAATGAAAAACTGTTTTTT
TRBJ2-1 . TRBV5-1 few CASSLDTNEQFF TGCGCCAGCAGCTTGGATACTAATGAGCAGTTCTTC
TRBJ2-1 TRBD2 TRBV30 few CAWSKVAGGLGRNEQFF TGTGCCTGGAGTAAGGTAGCGGGAGGTTTAGGTCGGAATGAGCAGTTCTTC
TRBJ1-4 . TRBV7-6 . CASSFRSGNEKLFF TGTGCCAGCAGCTTTAGGTCCGGGAATGAAAAACTGTTTTTT
TRBJ1-4 TRBD1 TRBV5-1 . CASSGGRSEGRGEKLFF TGCGCCAGCAGCGGAGGACGTTCGGAAGGCAGGGGGGAAAAACTGTTTTTT
TRBJ2-3 TRBD2 TRBV7-3 . CASSQAGSTDTQYF TGTGCCAGCAGTCAAGCGGGAAGCACAGATACGCAGTATTTT
TRBJ2-3 TRBD1 TRBV18 . CASSPKDRVGTDTQYF TGTGCCAGCTCACCAAAAGACAGGGTCGGCACAGATACGCAGTATTTT
TRBJ1-2 . TRBV2 . CASSAIRAGANYGYTF TGTGCCAGCAGTGCAATCCGGGCAGGGGCCAACTATGGCTACACCTTC
TRBJ2-1 TRBD2 TRBV4-2 . CASSQDGDRRGATYNEQFF TGTGCCAGCAGCCAAGATGGTGACCGGCGGGGGGCCACCTACAATGAGCAGTTCTTC
TRBJ1-1 . TRBV5-5 once CASSLEKVRDTEAFF TGTGCCAGCAGCTTGGAGAAGGTACGGGATACTGAAGCTTTCTTT
TRBJ1-1 TRBD1 TRBV7-9 . CASRGQVNTEAFF TGTGCCAGCAGGGGACAGGTGAACACTGAAGCTTTCTTT
TRBJ1-5 TRBD1 TRBV18 . CASSPPTGGDSNQPQHF TGTGCCAGCTCACCACCGACAGGGGGTGATAGCAATCAGCCCCAGCATTTT
TRBJ1-1 . TRBV7-2 few CASSLGLGGDTEAFF TGTGCCAGCAGCTTAGGTTTGGGGGGGGACACTGAAGCTTTCTTT
TRBJ2-5 . TRBV7-9 once CASSRQETQYF TGTGCCAGCAGCCGCCAGGAGACCCAGTACTTC
TRBJ1-2 . TRBV23-1 few CASSPQRGILFYGYTF TGCGCCAGCAGTCCCCAGCGAGGGATCCTATTCTATGGCTACACCTTC
TRBJ2-6 . TRBV27 . CASSISGANVLTF TGTGCCAGCAGTATATCTGGGGCCAACGTCCTGACTTTC
TRBJ1-2 . TRBV10-3 . CAISELSDYGYTF TGTGCCATCAGTGAGTTGTCAGACTATGGCTACACCTTC
TRBJ1-1 . TRBV19 . CASSIQGTEAFF TGTGCCAGTAGTATTCAGGGCACTGAAGCTTTCTTT
TRBJ2-3 TRBD2 TRBV4-2 . CASSQPSGGPTDTQYF TGTGCCAGCAGCCAACCCAGCGGGGGGCCCACAGATACGCAGTATTTT
TRBJ2-7 TRBD2 TRBV2 . CASSVSGSFGVEQYF TGTGCCAGCAGCGTTAGCGGGAGTTTCGGGGTGGAGCAGTACTTC
TRBJ1-4 TRBD1 TRBV29-1 few CSVAGQSEKLFF TGCAGCGTTGCGGGACAGAGTGAAAAACTGTTTTTT
TRBJ2-2 . TRBV27 . CASSLERGNTGELFF TGTGCCAGCAGTTTGGAAAGGGGCAACACCGGGGAGCTGTTTTTT
TRBJ2-2 TRBD2 TRBV29-1 . CSVGGGTGELFF TGCAGCGTTGGCGGGGGCACCGGGGAGCTGTTTTTT
TRBJ2-5 . TRBV7-9 . CASTTQALRETQYF TGTGCCAGCACCACCCAAGCGCTCCGAGAGACCCAGTACTTC
TRBJ2-5 TRBD1 TRBV5-1 . CASQGTGGQETQYF TGCGCCAGCCAAGGGACAGGGGGGCAAGAGACCCAGTACTTC